The 25 T cell receptor beta chains below come from one sample, sequenced in a study of OX40 agonist ivuxolimab in advanced cancers. The data were produced by immunoSEQ multiplex PCR, yet TCRdb's version contains in-frame clones alone and is incomplete. The sample holds some 48,000 clones, less than 90% seen once. Sequences were derived from CD4+ or CD8+ T cells sorted from blood, sampled in a trial of the OX40 agonist ivuxolimab. These receptors originate from an adult with an advanced solid tumor such as melanoma, head and neck, liver or kidney cancer.

This chain connects TRBV4-3 to TRBJ2-3; D remains ambiguous. Per germline, CDR1 LGHNA and CDR2 YSLEER. There are 15 residues in the CDR3. V shed 0 bases and J shed 6 bases, with 13 bases lying between them. DNA for the CDR3: TGCGCCAGCAGCCAAGATTACCCCTCCCTGGATACGCAGTATTTT. As protein: CASSQDYPSLDTQYF.

The chain recombines TRBV5-4 with TRBJ1-1; possibly TRBD1 for D (6 bases). The CDR3 totals 20 residues. The V end was cut by 0 bases, the J end by 1 base, with 25 bases between. Germline V CDR1 and CDR2: SGHNT, YYREEE (reference sequence). For the CDR3, the DNA is TGTGCCAGCAGCTTGGCCCCTGGGGGGGGCGCACAGGACTGGAACACTGAAGCTTTCTTT. Its protein product is CASSLAPGGGAQDWNTEAFF.

J is TRBJ1-1 and V is TRBV7-9, with TRBD1 as a possible D gene (6 bases). V lost 3 bases and J 12 bases, leaving 20 bases between the germline ends. The germline V gene has CDR1 SEHNR and CDR2 FQNEAQ (reference sequence). This CDR3 has 14 amino acids. This CDR3 reads CASSLQGHGDPPFF. In nucleotides, the CDR3 is TGTGCCAGCAGCTTGCAGGGACATGGAGACCCTCCTTTCTTT. Full variable domain (outside the CDR3, taken from reference TRBV7-9 and TRBJ1-1): DTGVSQNPRHKITKRGQNVTFRCDPISEHNRLYWYRQTLGQGPEFLTYFQNEAQLEKSRLLSDRFSAERPKGSFSTLEIQRTEQGDSAMYLCASSLQGHGDPPFFGQGTRLTVV.

The chain joins TRBV6-1 to TRBJ2-7; D not resolved. CDR1 and CDR2 (germline): MNHNS, SASEGT. The CDR3 sequence is 14 residues long. Trimming shortened V by 5 bases and J by 3 bases, and 14 bases separated the two germline ends. CDR3 nucleotides: TGTGCCAGCAGTCCATACCCTACAGACTACGAGCAGTACTTC. Its protein product is CASSPYPTDYEQYF.

The rearrangement uses TRBV28 and TRBJ1-1, with a weak D call TRBD1 (6 bases). V was clipped by 7 bases and J by 0 bases, with 12 bases between them. Germline assignment: CDR1 MDHEN and CDR2 SYDVKM. This CDR3 has 14 residues. DNA for the CDR3: TGTGCCAGCACCTCCCGGGGGCTGAACACTGAAGCTTTCTTT. Protein product: CASTSRGLNTEAFF.

The V and J genes are TRBV7-9 and TRBJ2-1, with 10 bases fitting TRBD1. Germline V lookup: CDR1 SEHNR, CDR2 FQNEAQ (reference sequence). The CDR3 has 16 residues. V lost 5 bases to trimming and J lost 6 bases; unmatched junction nucleotides: 10. For the CDR3, the DNA is TGTGCCAGCAGCCTACCGGGACAGGGGACCCTCAATGAGCAGTTCTTC. This sequence encodes CASSLPGQGTLNEQFF.

This clone has only a few counts. The gene calls are TRBV7-6 and TRBJ2-5; D remains unclear. The V gene lost 2 bases and the J gene lost 1 base, with 8 bases spanning the gap. The germline CDR1 and CDR2 sequences are SGHVS and FNYEAQ. The CDR3 is 14 amino acids. CDR3 nucleotides: TGTGCCAGCAGCTTACTCGGGTCCCAAGAGACCCAGTACTTC. Translated: CASSLLGSQETQYF.

This chain uses TRBV7-9 with TRBJ2-3; 9 bases map to TRBD2. The trim removed 5 bases at V and 0 bases at J, leaving 12 bases unmatched. The CDR3 contains 18 residues. Germline V gives CDR1 SEHNR, CDR2 FQNEAQ (reference sequence). The DNA for the CDR3 is TGTGCCAGCAGCCTGCAGGGGGTAGCGGGGGAAAGCACAGATACGCAGTATTTT. Protein product: CASSLQGVAGESTDTQYF. Full variable domain (missing parts from reference TRBV7-9 and TRBJ2-3): DTGVSQNPRHKITKRGQNVTFRCDPISEHNRLYWYRQTLGQGPEFLTYFQNEAQLEKSRLLSDRFSAERPKGSFSTLEIQRTEQGDSAMYLCASSLQGVAGESTDTQYFGPGTRLTVL.

J is TRBJ2-7 and V is TRBV4-1, with D unresolved. CDR3 length: 16 amino acids. The V gene's germline CDR1 is MGHRA and CDR2 YSYEKL. V lost 0 bases and J lost 6, with 18 bases in between. The CDR3 sequence is CASSQDGSGRVPEQYF. The CDR3 nucleotides are TGCGCCAGCAGCCAAGATGGCTCAGGAAGAGTTCCCGAGCAGTACTTC.

V gene TRBV7-8 combines with J gene TRBJ1-5; tentatively, D is TRBD1 (5 bases). This CDR3 is built from 15 residues. CDR1 is SGHVS and CDR2 is FQNEAQ in the germline V gene. The V and J ends lost 5 bases and 6 bases respectively, with 17 bases between them. In nucleotides, the CDR3 is TGTGCCAGCAGCGCACACCAGGGCCCTAGTCAGCCCCAGCATTTT. The encoded protein is CASSAHQGPSQPQHF.

This sequence joins TRBV19 and TRBJ2-7; 8 bases map to TRBD1. The germline V gene encodes CDR1 LNHDA and CDR2 SQIVND (reference sequence). The CDR3 contains 14 residues. Trimming removed 5 bases from V and 2 bases from J; junction bases left unmatched: 5. DNA of the CDR3: TGTGCCAGTAGTGCCTGGACAGGGACCTACGAGCAGTACTTC. This codes for CASSAWTGTYEQYF.

This chain connects TRBV6-6 to TRBJ2-7; D is possibly TRBD2 (5 bases). Trimming shortened V by 6 bases and J by 0 bases, and 15 bases separated the two germline ends. Germline V gene lookup returns CDR1 MNHNY and CDR2 SVGAGI (reference sequence). The CDR3 runs to 15 residues. CDR3 sequence (DNA): TGTGCCAGCAGCCCAACCCCCGGGAACTCCTACGAGCAGTACTTC. Amino acids: CASSPTPGNSYEQYF.

This clone was found once. The chain carries TRBV7-9 and TRBJ1-1; the D gene is possibly TRBD1 (6 bases). CDR3 length: 14 amino acids. Trimming took off 5 bases at V and 3 bases at J, with 13 bases between the two ends. CDR1 and CDR2 from the germline V gene are SEHNR and FQNEAQ (reference sequence). The CDR3 DNA reads TGTGCCAGCAGCCGAGGGGGGGCAGACACTGAAGCTTTCTTT. It translates to CASSRGGADTEAFF.

In nucleotides, the CDR3 is TGTGCCAGCAGTTCAGGGACTAGCGTGTACAATGAGCAGTTCTTC. Translation: CASSSGTSVYNEQFF. V usage is TRBV6-5 and J usage is TRBJ2-1, with 10 positions matching TRBD2. Germline trimming cut 4 bases from V and 4 bases from J; bases unmatched to any gene: 4. Germline V lookup: CDR1 MNHEY, CDR2 SVGAGI. The CDR3 extends over 15 amino acids.

The rearrangement joins TRBV4-1 to TRBJ1-2; D is uncertain. CDR1 is MGHRA, CDR2 YSYEKL, per germline. With 0 bases removed from V and 2 bases from J, the gap between germline ends came to 7 bases. This CDR3 is built from 14 residues. This CDR3 reads CASSQDRGNYGYTF. For the CDR3, the DNA is TGCGCCAGCAGCCAAGACCGGGGAAACTATGGCTACACCTTC.

The count of this clone is one. This rearrangement joins TRBV29-1 to TRBJ1-1, with no clear D. The CDR3 is 10 residues long. Germline CDR1 SQVTM, CDR2 ANQGSEA. As DNA, the CDR3 is TGCGAAGCTCGAGGGACTGAAGCTTTCTTT. Its translation is CEARGTEAFF.

This chain uses TRBV7-3 with TRBJ2-5; TRBD2 might be the D (7 bases). Germline V gene lookup returns CDR1 SGHTA and CDR2 FQGTGA. The V end lost 3 bases, the J end lost 5 bases, and 13 bases lay between the germline ends. The length of the CDR3 is 14 residues. Here the CDR3 DNA reads TGTGCCAGCAGCTTTGGGGGGGCCGAGGAGACCCAGTACTTC. It is translated as CASSFGGAEETQYF.

The chain couples TRBV5-1 to TRBJ1-1; D possibly corresponds to TRBD1 (6 bases). Per germline, CDR1 SGHRS and CDR2 YFSETQ. The CDR3 length is 13 residues. The V and J ends lost 2 bases and 6 bases respectively, with 11 bases between them. The CDR3 protein is CASSFLDSPEAFF. The CDR3 DNA is TGCGCCAGCAGCTTTTTGGACAGCCCTGAAGCTTTCTTT.

The V and J genes are TRBV5-1 and TRBJ2-7, with a weak D call TRBD2 (7 bases). Germline V gene lookup returns CDR1 SGHRS and CDR2 YFSETQ. The germline V and J ends were trimmed by 0 bases and 5 bases, with 27 bases remaining between them. The CDR3 runs 19 residues. CDR3 region: CASSLASRGIAGAIHEQYF. Written as DNA, the CDR3 is TGCGCCAGCAGCTTGGCTTCCAGGGGCATTGCGGGGGCTATCCACGAGCAGTACTTC.

In this sample, this clone turned up many times. The rearrangement links TRBV7-9 to TRBJ1-1; 9 nucleotides line up with TRBD1. Germline values: CDR1 SEHNR, CDR2 FQNEAQ (reference sequence). The CDR3 is 15 residues long. V was clipped by 3 bases and J by 3 bases; unmatched bases: 5. The CDR3 protein is CASSLGNRGHTEAFF. For the CDR3, the DNA is TGTGCCAGCAGCTTGGGGAACAGGGGGCACACTGAAGCTTTCTTT.

The chain links TRBV29-1 to TRBJ2-1, with 9 bases identical to TRBD1. The ends lost 5 bases at V and 8 bases at J; junction bases unmatched: 13. Germline V CDR1 and CDR2: SQVTM, ANQGSEA. The CDR3 covers 15 residues. This CDR3 reads CSVPRRDRVWYEQFF. The CDR3 region has the DNA TGCAGCGTTCCACGGCGGGACAGGGTCTGGTATGAGCAGTTCTTC.

V and J are TRBV5-4 and TRBJ2-7; D not certain. Trimming shortened V by 4 bases and J by 3 bases, and 14 bases separated the two germline ends. Germline loops: CDR1 SGHNT, CDR2 YYREEE (reference sequence). The length of the CDR3 is 14 residues. The CDR3 is CASSESGSGYEQYF. The CDR3 bases are TGTGCCAGCAGCGAGTCAGGTTCGGGCTACGAGCAGTACTTC. Based on the CDR3 plus reference TRBV5-4 and TRBJ2-7, the full variable domain is ETGVTQSPTHLIKTRGQQVTLRCSSQSGHNTVSWYQQALGQGPQFIFQYYREEENGRGNFPPRFSGLQFPNYSSELNVNALELDDSALYLCASSESGSGYEQYFGPGTRLTVT.

V and J are TRBV30 and TRBJ1-5; TRBD1 is a possible D gene (6 bases). V was trimmed by 0 bases and J by 4 bases, leaving 10 bases between them. The CDR3 covers 14 residues. Germline V gene sequence: CDR1 GTSNPN, CDR2 SVGIG (reference sequence). CDR3 nucleotides: TGTGCCTGGAGTGTAGAACAGGGAAATCAGCCCCAGCATTTT. This sequence encodes CAWSVEQGNQPQHF.

V and J are TRBV7-3 and TRBJ2-2; the match to TRBD2 covers 8 bases. V lost 1 base to trimming and J lost 0 bases; unmatched junction nucleotides: 4. This CDR3 has 17 amino acids. Germline CDR1 and CDR2: SGHTA and FQGTGA. This CDR3 reads CASSLSGRPTNTGELFF. The DNA of the CDR3 is TGTGCCAGCAGCTTAAGCGGGAGGCCCACGAACACCGGGGAGCTGTTTTTT. Filled out from reference TRBV7-3 and TRBJ2-2, the complete variable domain reads GAGVSQTPSNKVTEKGKYVELRCDPISGHTALYWYRQSLGQGPEFLIYFQGTGAADDSGLPNDRFFAVRPEGSVSTLKIQRTERGDSAVYLCASSLSGRPTNTGELFFGEGSRLTVL.

The chain combines TRBV5-4 with TRBJ2-5, with 10 bases matching TRBD1. This CDR3 region has 17 residues. V dropped 0 bases and J dropped 7; count of bases not matched to a gene: 12. Germline V gives CDR1 SGHNT, CDR2 YYREEE (reference sequence). The CDR3 DNA reads TGTGCCAGCAGCTTGGGGCACGGGACAGGGGAAATGGTGACCCAGTACTTC. This translates into CASSLGHGTGEMVTQYF.